This T cell receptor (beta chain) was sequenced during a study of cytomegalovirus exposure and HLA in healthy donors. General study points: Some V segments (TRBV6-2 and TRBV6-3 among them) were excluded as indistinguishable.

This clone has ten or more counts. What it recognizes is unknown. The primer mix had 60 Vbeta and 13 Jbeta primers. Sequenced by immunoSEQ multiplex PCR; TCRdb stores in-frame clones only, minus some. The sample carries more than 110,000 clones, 9.7% recorded once. The CDR3 loop spans 19 amino acids. The J segment lost 0 bases and the V segment lost 1 base, leaving 12 bases of the junction unmatched. CDR1 is KGHSH and CDR2 is LQKENI in the germline V gene. The TCR comes from a man aged 45-60 years in good health and CMV-seronegative. The chain uses TRBV18 and TRBJ2-4; the match to TRBD1 covers 7 bases. Sequences were obtained from PBMCs. Here the CDR3 DNA reads TGTGCCAGCTCACCACTGAGACAGGGCGACCCCCTAGCCAAAAACATTCAGTACTTC. Translating gives CASSPLRQGDPLAKNIQYF.